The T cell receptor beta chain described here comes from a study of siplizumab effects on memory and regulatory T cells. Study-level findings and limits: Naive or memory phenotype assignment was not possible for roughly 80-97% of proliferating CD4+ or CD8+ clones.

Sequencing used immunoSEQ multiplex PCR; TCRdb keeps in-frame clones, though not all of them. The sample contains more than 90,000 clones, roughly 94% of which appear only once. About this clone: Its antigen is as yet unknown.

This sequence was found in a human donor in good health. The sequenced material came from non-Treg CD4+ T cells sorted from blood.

CDR3: CASSTGQGWETQYF. The CDR3 DNA follows: TGTGCCAGCAGTACCGGACAGGGCTGGGAGACCCAGTACTTC. The rearrangement joins TRBV6-5 to TRBJ2-5; TRBD1 matches at 8 bases. Germline V gene sequence: CDR1 MNHEY, CDR2 SVGAGI. CDR3 length: 14 amino acids. V gave up 5 bases and J gave up 5 bases; unmatched junction bases: 7.